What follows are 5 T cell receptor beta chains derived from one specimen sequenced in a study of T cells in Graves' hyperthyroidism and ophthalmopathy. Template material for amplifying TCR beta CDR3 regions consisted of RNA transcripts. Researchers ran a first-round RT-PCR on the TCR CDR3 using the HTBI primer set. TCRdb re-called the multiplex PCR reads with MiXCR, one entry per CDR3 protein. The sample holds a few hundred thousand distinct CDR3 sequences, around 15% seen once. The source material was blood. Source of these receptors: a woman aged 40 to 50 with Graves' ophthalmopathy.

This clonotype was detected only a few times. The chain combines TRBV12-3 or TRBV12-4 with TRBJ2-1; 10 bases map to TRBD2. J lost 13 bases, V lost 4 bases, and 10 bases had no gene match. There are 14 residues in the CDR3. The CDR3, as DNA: TGTGCCAGCAGTTCCTCCAGCGGGGGGGTTTTCCAGTTCTTC. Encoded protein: CASSSSSGGVFQFF.

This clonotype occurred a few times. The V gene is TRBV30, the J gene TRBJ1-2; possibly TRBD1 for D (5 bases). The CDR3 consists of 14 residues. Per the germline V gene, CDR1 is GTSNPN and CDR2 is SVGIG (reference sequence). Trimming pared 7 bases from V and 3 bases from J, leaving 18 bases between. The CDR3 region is CAFVEGGTHYGYTF. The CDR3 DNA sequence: TGTGCCTTTGTCGAAGGAGGGACCCACTATGGCTACACCTTC.

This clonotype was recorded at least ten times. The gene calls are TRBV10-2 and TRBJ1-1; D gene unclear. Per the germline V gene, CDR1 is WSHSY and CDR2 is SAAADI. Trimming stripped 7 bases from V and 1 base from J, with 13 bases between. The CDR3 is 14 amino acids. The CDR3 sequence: CASNLHPQNTEAFF. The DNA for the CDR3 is TGCGCCAGCAATTTACACCCCCAGAACACTGAAGCTTTCTTT.

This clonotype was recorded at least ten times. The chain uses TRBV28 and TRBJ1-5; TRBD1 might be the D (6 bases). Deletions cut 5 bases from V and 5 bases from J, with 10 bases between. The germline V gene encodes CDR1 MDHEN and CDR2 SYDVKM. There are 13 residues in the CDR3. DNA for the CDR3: TGTGCCAGCAGTAAATACAGGGATCAGCCCCAGCATTTT. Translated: CASSKYRDQPQHF.

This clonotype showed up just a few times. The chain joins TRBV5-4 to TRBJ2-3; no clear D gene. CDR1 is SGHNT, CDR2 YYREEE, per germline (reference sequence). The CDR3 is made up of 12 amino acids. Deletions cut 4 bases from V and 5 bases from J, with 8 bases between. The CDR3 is CASSPWQDTQYF. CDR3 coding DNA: TGTGCCAGCAGCCCCTGGCAAGATACGCAGTATTTT.